What follows are 7 T cell receptor beta chains derived from one specimen sequenced in a study of blood T cell repertoires in COVID-19. Measured with immunoSEQ multiplex PCR; TCRdb has only the in-frame clones, and not every one. The data show tens of thousands of clones, about 89% seen once. Sequencing used peripheral blood. The source is a man aged 45 to 65 with COVID-19, enrolled during active disease.

This rearrangement joins TRBV7-3 to TRBJ2-2; 9 positions match TRBD1. The trim removed 5 bases at V and 5 bases at J, leaving 6 bases unmatched. The CDR3 has 15 residues. Germline V CDR1 and CDR2: SGHTA, FQGTGA. The CDR3 nucleotides read TGTGCCAGCAGCGCACAGGGGGCAAGGACCGGGGAGCTGTTTTTT. Amino acids: CASSAQGARTGELFF.

The V call is TRBV11-2, the J call TRBJ1-2, with D tentatively TRBD1 (6 bases). Germline V gives CDR1 SGHAT, CDR2 FQNNGV. This CDR3 contains 16 residues. V shed 4 bases and J shed 4 bases, with 19 bases lying between them. The CDR3 protein is CASSSDPTGNLYGYTF. CDR3 coding DNA: TGTGCCAGCAGCTCCGATCCCACAGGGAACCTCTATGGCTACACCTTC. Together with reference TRBV11-2 and TRBJ1-2, the CDR3 gives the full variable domain: EAGVAQSPRYKIIEKRQSVAFWCNPISGHATLYWYQQILGQGPKLLIQFQNNGVVDDSQLPKDRFSAERLKGVDSTLKIQPAKLEDSAVYLCASSSDPTGNLYGYTFGSGTRLTVV.

This chain uses TRBV19 with TRBJ1-6; D gene unclear. Germline lookup yields CDR1 LNHDA and CDR2 SQIVND (reference sequence). V was shortened by 6 bases and J by 8 bases, with 14 bases between the two germline ends. The CDR3 contains 14 residues. The CDR3 reads CASRGSLLDSPLHF. DNA for the CDR3: TGTGCCAGTAGAGGGAGCCTGTTGGATTCACCCCTCCACTTT.

The count of this clone is one. The V gene is TRBV7-2, the J gene TRBJ1-2; D call uncertain. Trimming pared 2 bases from V and 8 bases from J, leaving 18 bases between. The CDR3 consists of 15 residues. The germline V gene has CDR1 SGHTA and CDR2 FQGNSA. DNA of the CDR3: TGTGCCAGCAGCTTAAGCTTCGCGGCCCCAAAGGGCTACACCTTC. Amino acid sequence: CASSLSFAAPKGYTF. Complete variable domain (other parts from reference TRBV7-2 and TRBJ1-2): GAGVSQSPSNKVTEKGKDVELRCDPISGHTALYWYRQSLGQGLEFLIYFQGNSAPDKSGLPSDRFSAERTGGSVSTLTIQRTQQEDSAVYLCASSLSFAAPKGYTFGSGTRLTVV.

The chain recombines TRBV7-9 with TRBJ1-1; D is ambiguous. There are 12 residues in the CDR3. CDR1 SEHNR and CDR2 FQNEAQ come from the germline V gene (reference sequence). The V gene lost 2 bases and the J gene lost 10 bases, with 11 bases spanning the gap. The CDR3 bases are TGTGCCAGCAGCTTATTCGGCGGAAGAGCTTTCTTT. It is translated as CASSLFGGRAFF.

The chain uses TRBV30 and TRBJ1-6; TRBD1 matches 10 bases. V shed 4 bases and J 0 bases; nucleotides not matched to a gene: 3. CDR3 length equals 16 residues. Germline V lookup: CDR1 GTSNPN, CDR2 SVGIG (reference sequence). CDR3 nucleotide sequence: TGTGCCTGGAACGGACAGGGGGGCTCCTATAATTCACCCCTCCACTTT. This sequence encodes CAWNGQGGSYNSPLHF.

The chain links TRBV29-1 to TRBJ1-1; D not resolved. This CDR3 spans 12 amino acids. Germline V gene data show CDR1 as SQVTM and CDR2 as ANQGSEA. V was shortened by 5 bases and J by 4 bases, with 11 bases between the two germline ends. The CDR3 protein is CSVLSGSTEAFF. The CDR3 DNA follows: TGCAGCGTTTTATCAGGTTCCACTGAAGCTTTCTTT.